A single sample is the source of the 5 T cell receptor beta chains below, sequenced in a study of shared clonotypes between healthy human individuals. Assay: immunoSEQ multiplex PCR; the TCRdb copy retains only in-frame clones and omits some. In the table there are some 530,000 clones, 81% of which are singletons. The sample taken for sequencing was PBMCs. These receptors were obtained from a woman aged 35 to 49 in good health. Some clones in this sample may be carry-over from other donors' samples.

On this clone itself: With a far larger clone one base away, a read error is the likely cause. Different DNA sequences within this sample yield the same CDR3. This chain connects TRBV11-1 to TRBJ2-2; the D is unclear. The CDR3 length is 15 residues. V gave up 9 bases and J gave up 6 bases, with 20 bases separating them. In germline, CDR1 is SGHAT, CDR2 FQDESV (reference sequence). The CDR3 loop is CARLRPPVRAGELFF. The CDR3, as DNA: TGTGCCAGACTTCGTCCCCCGGTTCGCGCCGGGGAGCTGTTTTTT.

The V and J genes are TRBV30 and TRBJ2-7; weak D call: TRBD1 (5 bases). Germline assignment: CDR1 GTSNPN and CDR2 SVGIG (reference sequence). The CDR3 consists of 17 residues. Trimming took off 0 bases at V and 3 bases at J, with 21 bases between the two ends. CDR3 in DNA: TGTGCCTGGAGTGTACTAACGGACACCCCATTTCTCTACGAGCAGTACTTC. It specifies CAWSVLTDTPFLYEQYF. The full variable domain, in which reference TRBV30 and TRBJ2-7 provide the parts outside the CDR3, is SQTIHQWPATLVQPVGSPLSLECTVEGTSNPNLYWYRQAAGRGLQLLFYSVGIGQISSEVPQNLSASRPQDRQFILSSKKLLLSDSGFYLCAWSVLTDTPFLYEQYFGPGTRLTVT.

This chain links TRBV28 with TRBJ1-3; TRBD1 agrees at 7 bases. The ends lost 5 bases at V and 1 base at J; junction bases unmatched: 5. Germline CDR1 is MDHEN and CDR2 is SYDVKM. CDR3 length equals 15 residues. CDR3 nucleotide sequence: TGTGCCAGCAGTCCCACAGGGGCATCTGGAAACACCATATATTTT. It is translated as CASSPTGASGNTIYF.

In the case of this clone: This sequence is one base from a far larger clone and is likely a read error. Distinct nucleotide sequences in the sample also encode this CDR3. The chain carries TRBV11-1 and TRBJ2-5; TRBD1 matches at 7 bases. V lost 4 bases, J lost 0 bases, and 8 bases stayed unmatched. Per the germline V gene, CDR1 is SGHAT and CDR2 is FQDESV (reference sequence). The CDR3 has 16 residues. CDR3 in DNA: TGTGCCAGCAGCTCCAGACAGGGAAGGTACCAAGAGACCCAGTACTTC. It yields the protein CASSSRQGRYQETQYF. Full variable domain (missing parts from reference TRBV11-1 and TRBJ2-5): EAEVAQSPRYKITEKSQAVAFWCDPISGHATLYWYRQILGQGPELLVQFQDESVVDDSQLPKDRFSAERLKGVDSTLKIQPAELGDSAMYLCASSSRQGRYQETQYFGPGTRLLVL.

About this clone itself: This likely reflects a read error, since a far larger clone is one base away. This CDR3 is also generated by other DNA sequences in the sample. Here the CDR3 reads CASRGGSSHTDTQYF. As DNA, the CDR3 is TGCGCCAGCAGGGGAGGTAGCAGTCACACAGACACGCAGTATTTT. The rearrangement uses TRBV5-1 and TRBJ2-3; TRBD2 is a possible D gene (6 bases). The germline V gene has CDR1 SGHRS and CDR2 YFSETQ. The CDR3 covers 15 residues.